This TCR beta chain appears in the sequencing data of a study of blood T cells in healthy people across ages (dated by TCRdb to the mid-2010s). With respect to the entire study: Template switching captured roughly one uniquely barcoded TCR beta cDNA molecule per two T cells in model experiments. The donors were split into four age groups: young (average about 15 years), middle-aged (39), aged (about 62) and long-lived (roughly 88). To avoid experimental bias, donors of different ages were spread randomly across the sequencing lanes. The study measured age-related changes in TCR beta repertoire diversity using deep sequencing normalized with unique cDNA molecular identifiers. The study analyzed two additional independent replicas of 1 million unique cDNA reads from the same blood draw for two donors, one aged 18 to 30 and one aged 80 or older. Overall results and qualifications from the work: Because the CMV infection status of the donors was unknown, age-related changes in expanded clonotypes may potentially have been confounded. Compared with the aged group, the long-lived group had more naive CD4+ T cells, fewer expanded clones and increased TCR diversity, a pattern suggesting age selection. Observed TCR beta diversity per million T cells fell roughly linearly with age, and a significant reduction was already apparent by age roughly 40. Total diversity estimates from one million sequenced T cells were considered lower bounds and underestimates. Observed TCR beta diversity correlated strongly with the percentage of naive T cells measured by flow cytometry. Because profiling used bulk unsorted PBMCs, naive and antigen-experienced compartments could not be compared conclusively.

The approximately 39 donors, aged about 6 to 100 years, were systemically healthy Caucasian individuals from Russia. Each donor gave 9.5 to 10 milliliters of peripheral blood, drawn into EDTA-treated Vacutainer tubes. Ficoll-Paque density-gradient centrifugation was used to isolate PBMCs, with at least 6 million per sample. Total RNA, at least 6 micrograms per sample, was extracted from PBMCs with Trizol reagent. For every donor, an aliquot of PBMCs went through flow cytometry to measure the percentages of naive CD45RAhigh/CD27high T cells. Library preparation was by 5' RACE. These reads were obtained on an Illumina HiSeq 2500. A second roughly 6 to 12 cycle PCR used a sample-barcoded 5' primer and a J-beta primer mix. A unique molecular identifier was introduced onto each TCR beta cDNA molecule by a template-switch 5' adaptor carrying 12 random nucleotides. Each sample yielded at least 3 million CDR3-containing paired-end reads. First-strand cDNA was synthesized from all RNA with the Mint cDNA synthesis kit, primed by a TRBC-specific oligonucleotide. After uracil-DNA glycosylase treatment, a first 18-cycle PCR used universal primers M1SS and BC2_uni_R on all cDNA. Under the source paper's analysis protocol: For normalization, 1 million high-quality reads were randomly selected from each sample, with every read carrying a distinct molecular identifier. Instead of being binned into consensus sequences, reads with shared molecular identifiers were discarded. CDR3 identification, clonotype clustering and error correction used MiTCR with a Q25 quality threshold and the strictest error-elimination algorithm. A nonparametric unseen species model with Euler transformation was used to estimate lower-bound total TCR beta diversity. Starting from the raw public reads, TCRdb applied fastp trimming at Q25, assembled clones with MiXCR and retained in-frame beta chains. Under each unique CDR3 protein, matching rows form one entry showing the most common genes and DNA. None of the V and J calls come from the authors' own analysis; TCRdb made them. The sample table lists around 1,700,000 distinct CDR3 sequences, 25% to 30% of them with a count of one. The ten largest clones represent 7.7% of the sample.

There are 13 amino acids in the CDR3, from cysteine to phenylalanine inclusive. Just CDR3 DNA is preserved here, 39 bases in frame from base 1. The germline V gene yields MGHDK for CDR1 and SYGVNS for CDR2. The junction carries 13 bases between V and J, which are trimmed by 6 bases and 5 bases respectively. About this clonotype: Its target antigen remains unknown. The sample holds no much larger clone one base away, and base qualities are not on file.

The clonotype was recovered from a woman under 40 in good health. The chain was built from TRBV25-1 and TRBJ2-5, with the D gene not clear enough to name. Sequenced sample: blood. The DNA sequence reads TGTGCCAGCAGGGGTCTGGGCTGGGAGACCCAGTACTTC. The translation is CASRGLGWETQYF.